This paragraph covers one T cell receptor beta chain sequence. Here immunoSEQ multiplex PCR was the method, and the copy in TCRdb shows in-frame clones only, minus some. Of tens of thousands of clones listed, 88% were seen once; the top ten hold over 0.95%. Specified time point: before natalizumab initiation. The sample belongs to a study of multiple sclerosis patients with progressive multifocal leukoencephalopathy. The specimen sequenced was PBMCs. The TCR comes from a human donor with multiple sclerosis.

CDR3: CASSLADGGEAFF. The CDR3 DNA sequence: TGCGCCAGCAGCTTGGCCGATGGGGGTGAAGCTTTCTTT. The chain joins TRBV5-1 to TRBJ1-1, with D possibly matching TRBD1 (5 bases). Per the germline V gene, CDR1 is SGHRS and CDR2 is YFSETQ. The CDR3 is 13 residues long. Trimming took off 0 bases at V and 7 bases at J, with 10 bases between the two ends.